This TCR beta chain was sequenced during a study of cytomegalovirus exposure and HLA in healthy donors. The germline CDR1 and CDR2 sequences are MGHRA and YSYEKL. The CDR3 is 19 residues long. V dropped 4 bases and J dropped 1; count of bases not matched to a gene: 10. Data came from immunoSEQ multiplex PCR; TCRdb stores just in-frame clones and leaves some out. Among roughly 150,000 clones listed, about 88% were seen once. This clonotype was obtained from a man in his late teens or twenties in good health and CMV-seronegative. The specimen was PBMCs. The chain links TRBV4-1 to TRBJ2-3; 14 bases match TRBD2. The CDR3 nucleotides are TGCGCCAGCAGCCCCCCGGGACTAGCGGGGGATCCCGGCACAGATACGCAGTATTTT. Translating gives CASSPPGLAGDPGTDTQYF.